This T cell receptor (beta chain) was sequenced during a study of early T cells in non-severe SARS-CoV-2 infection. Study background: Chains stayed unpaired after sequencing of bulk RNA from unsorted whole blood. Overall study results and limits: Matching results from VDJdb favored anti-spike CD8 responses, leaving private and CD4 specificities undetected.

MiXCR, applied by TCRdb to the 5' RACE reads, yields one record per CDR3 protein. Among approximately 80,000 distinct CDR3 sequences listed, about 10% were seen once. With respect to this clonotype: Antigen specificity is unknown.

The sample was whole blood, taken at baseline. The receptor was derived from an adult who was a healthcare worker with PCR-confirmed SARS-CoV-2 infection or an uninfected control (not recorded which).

CDR3 nucleotide sequence: TGTGCCAGCAGTCTATGGGGTACTAATGAAAAACTGTTTTTT. Translation gives CASSLWGTNEKLFF. V and J are TRBV27 and TRBJ1-4; D ambiguous. Germline V gene lookup returns CDR1 MNHEY and CDR2 SMNVEV (reference sequence). This CDR3 region has 14 residues. V was trimmed by 5 bases and J by 2 bases, leaving 9 bases between them.